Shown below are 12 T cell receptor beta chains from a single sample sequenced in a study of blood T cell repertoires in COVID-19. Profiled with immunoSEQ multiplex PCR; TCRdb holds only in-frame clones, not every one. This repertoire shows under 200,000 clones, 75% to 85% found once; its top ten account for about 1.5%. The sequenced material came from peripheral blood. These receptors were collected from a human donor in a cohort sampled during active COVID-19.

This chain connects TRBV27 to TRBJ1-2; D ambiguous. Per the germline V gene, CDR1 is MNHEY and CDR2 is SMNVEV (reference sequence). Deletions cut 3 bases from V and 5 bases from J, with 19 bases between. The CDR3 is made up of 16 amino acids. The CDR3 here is CASSFHAPGPSYGYTF. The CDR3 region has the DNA TGTGCCAGCAGTTTCCACGCGCCGGGTCCTTCGTATGGCTACACCTTC.

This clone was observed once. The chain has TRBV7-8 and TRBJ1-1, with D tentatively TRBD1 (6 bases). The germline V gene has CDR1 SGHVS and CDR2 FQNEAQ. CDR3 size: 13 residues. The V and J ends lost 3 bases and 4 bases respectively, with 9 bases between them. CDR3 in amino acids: CASSFTGTTEAFF. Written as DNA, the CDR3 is TGTGCCAGCAGCTTCACAGGGACCACTGAAGCTTTCTTT.

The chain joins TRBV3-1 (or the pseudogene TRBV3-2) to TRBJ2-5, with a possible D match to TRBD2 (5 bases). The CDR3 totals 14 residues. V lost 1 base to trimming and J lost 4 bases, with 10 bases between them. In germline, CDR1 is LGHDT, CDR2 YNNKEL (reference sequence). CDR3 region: CASSQGGGGETQYF. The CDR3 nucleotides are TGTGCCAGCAGCCAAGGTGGCGGAGGAGAGACCCAGTACTTC.

CDR3 in amino acids: CSVDSGGEQYF. CDR3 coding DNA: TGCAGCGTTGATTCCGGAGGGGAGCAGTACTTC. The rearrangement uses TRBV29-1 and TRBJ2-7; TRBD2 might be the D (6 bases). CDR1 and CDR2 from the germline V gene are SQVTM and ANQGSEA. Deletions cut 3 bases from V and 7 bases from J, with 10 bases between. The CDR3 sequence is 11 residues long.

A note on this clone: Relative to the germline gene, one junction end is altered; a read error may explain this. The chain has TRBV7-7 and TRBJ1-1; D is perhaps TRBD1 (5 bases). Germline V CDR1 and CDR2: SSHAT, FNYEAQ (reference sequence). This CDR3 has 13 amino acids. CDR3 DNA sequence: TGTGCTAGCAGCTTGGGGGAGGGCACTGAAGCTTTCTTT. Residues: CASSLGEGTEAFF. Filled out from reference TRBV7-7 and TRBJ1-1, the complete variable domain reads GAGVSQSPRYKVTKRGQDVTLRCDPISSHATLYWYQQALGQGPEFLTYFNYEAQPDKSGLPSDRFSAERPEGSISTLTIQRTEQRDSAMYRCASSLGEGTEAFFGQGTRLTVV.

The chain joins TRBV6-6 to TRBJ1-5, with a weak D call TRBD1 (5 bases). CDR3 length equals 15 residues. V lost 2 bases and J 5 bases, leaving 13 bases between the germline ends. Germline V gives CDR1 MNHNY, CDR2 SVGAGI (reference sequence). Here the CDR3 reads CASSYAGGNYQPQHF. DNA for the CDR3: TGTGCCAGCAGTTACGCGGGGGGGAATTATCAGCCCCAGCATTTT.

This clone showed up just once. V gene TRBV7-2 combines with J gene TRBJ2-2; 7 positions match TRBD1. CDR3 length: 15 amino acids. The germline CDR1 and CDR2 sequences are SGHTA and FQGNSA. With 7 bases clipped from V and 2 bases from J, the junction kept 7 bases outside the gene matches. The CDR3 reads CASTPTGSNTGELFF. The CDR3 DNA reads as TGTGCCAGCACCCCGACAGGGTCCAACACCGGGGAGCTGTTTTTT.

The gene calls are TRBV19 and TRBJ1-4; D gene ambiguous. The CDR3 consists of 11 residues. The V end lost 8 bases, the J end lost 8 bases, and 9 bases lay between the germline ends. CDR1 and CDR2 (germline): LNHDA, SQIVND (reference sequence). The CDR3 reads CASLSEEKLFF. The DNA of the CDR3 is TGTGCCAGTCTCTCGGAGGAAAAACTGTTTTTT. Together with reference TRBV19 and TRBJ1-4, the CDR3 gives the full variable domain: DGGITQSPKYLFRKEGQNVTLSCEQNLNHDAMYWYRQDPGQGLRLIYYSQIVNDFQKGDIAEGYSVSREKKESFPLTVTSAQKNPTAFYLCASLSEEKLFFGSGTQLSVL.

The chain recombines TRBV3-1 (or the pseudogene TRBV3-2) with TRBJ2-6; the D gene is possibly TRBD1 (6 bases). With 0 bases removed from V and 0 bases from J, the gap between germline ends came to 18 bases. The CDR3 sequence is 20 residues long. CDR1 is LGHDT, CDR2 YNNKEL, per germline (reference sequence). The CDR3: CASSQDSPGQIASGANVLTF. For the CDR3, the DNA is TGTGCCAGCAGCCAAGATTCCCCCGGACAGATCGCCTCTGGGGCCAACGTCCTGACTTTC.

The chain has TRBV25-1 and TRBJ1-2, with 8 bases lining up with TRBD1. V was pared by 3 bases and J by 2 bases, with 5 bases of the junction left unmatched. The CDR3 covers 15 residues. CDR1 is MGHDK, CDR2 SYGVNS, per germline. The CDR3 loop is CASSDWTGRNYGYTF. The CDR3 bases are TGTGCCAGCAGTGACTGGACAGGGCGGAACTATGGCTACACCTTC.

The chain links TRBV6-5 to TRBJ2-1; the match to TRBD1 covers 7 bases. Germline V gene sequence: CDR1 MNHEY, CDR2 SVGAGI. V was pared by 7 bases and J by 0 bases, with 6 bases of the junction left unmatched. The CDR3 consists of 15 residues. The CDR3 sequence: CASTGDRSSYNEQFF. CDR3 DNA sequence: TGTGCCAGCACTGGGGACAGAAGCTCCTACAATGAGCAGTTCTTC.

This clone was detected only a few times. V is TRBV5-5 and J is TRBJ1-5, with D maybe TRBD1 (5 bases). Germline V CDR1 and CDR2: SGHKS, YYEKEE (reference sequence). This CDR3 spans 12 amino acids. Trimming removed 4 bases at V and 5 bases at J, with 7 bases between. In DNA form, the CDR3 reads TGTGCCAGCAGCATACAGGATCAGCCCCAGCATTTT. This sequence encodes CASSIQDQPQHF.